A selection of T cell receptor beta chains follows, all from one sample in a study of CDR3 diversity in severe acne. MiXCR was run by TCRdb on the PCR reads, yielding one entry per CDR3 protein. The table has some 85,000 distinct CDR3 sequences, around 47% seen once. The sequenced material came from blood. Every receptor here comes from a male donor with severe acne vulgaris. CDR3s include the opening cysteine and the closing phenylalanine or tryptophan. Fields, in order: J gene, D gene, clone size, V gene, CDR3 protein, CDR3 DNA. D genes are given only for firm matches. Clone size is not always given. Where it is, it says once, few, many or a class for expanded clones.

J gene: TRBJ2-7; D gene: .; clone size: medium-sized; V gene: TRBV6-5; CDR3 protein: CASGRTRTDSYEQYF; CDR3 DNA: TGTGCCAGCGGCCGAACCCGGACAGACTCCTACGAGCAGTACTTC
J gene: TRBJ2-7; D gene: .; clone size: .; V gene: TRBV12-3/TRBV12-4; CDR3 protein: CASTLGGGLYEQYF; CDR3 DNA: TGTGCCAGCACCTTAGGGGGTGGACTCTACGAGCAGTACTTC
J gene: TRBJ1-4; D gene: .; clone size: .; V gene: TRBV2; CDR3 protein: CATLRKTGERLFF; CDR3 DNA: TGTGCCACCCTACGGAAGACGGGGGAAAGACTGTTTTTT
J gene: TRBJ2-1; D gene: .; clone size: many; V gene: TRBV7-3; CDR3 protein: CASSLGVRYEQFF; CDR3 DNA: TGTGCCAGCAGTTTGGGGGTTCGGTATGAGCAGTTCTTC
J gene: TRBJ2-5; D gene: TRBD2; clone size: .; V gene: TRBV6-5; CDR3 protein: CASSSGTRETQYF; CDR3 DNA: TGTGCCAGCAGTTCCGGGACTAGGGAGACCCAGTACTTC
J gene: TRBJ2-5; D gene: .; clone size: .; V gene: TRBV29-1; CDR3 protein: CSVEWGETQYF; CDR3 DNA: TGCAGCGTTGAATGGGGAGAGACCCAGTACTTC
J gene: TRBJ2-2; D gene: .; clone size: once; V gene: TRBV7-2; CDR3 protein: CASSQRVGGTGELFF; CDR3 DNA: TGTGCCAGCAGCCAACGGGTGGGAGGCACCGGGGAGCTGTTTTTT
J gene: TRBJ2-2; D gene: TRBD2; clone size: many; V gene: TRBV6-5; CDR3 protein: CASSLLAGGNTGELFF; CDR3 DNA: TGTGCCAGCAGTTTGCTAGCGGGAGGGAACACCGGGGAGCTGTTTTTT
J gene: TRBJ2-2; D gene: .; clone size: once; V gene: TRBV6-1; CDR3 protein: CASSEWPAATGELFF; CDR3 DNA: TGTGCCAGCAGTGAATGGCCAGCAGCGACCGGGGAGCTGTTTTTT
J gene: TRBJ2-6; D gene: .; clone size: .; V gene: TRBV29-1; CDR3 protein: CSVTSGANVLTF; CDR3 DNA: TGCAGCGTGACCTCTGGGGCCAACGTCCTGACTTTC
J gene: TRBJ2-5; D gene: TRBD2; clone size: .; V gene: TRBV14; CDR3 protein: CASSHSAGGTETQYF; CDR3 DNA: TGTGCCAGCAGCCATAGCGCGGGAGGTACCGAGACCCAGTACTTC
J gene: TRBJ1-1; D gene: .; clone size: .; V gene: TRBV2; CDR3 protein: CASSGGVHTEAFF; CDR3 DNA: TGTGCCAGCAGTGGAGGGGTCCACACTGAAGCTTTCTTT
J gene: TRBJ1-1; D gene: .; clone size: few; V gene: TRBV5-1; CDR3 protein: CASSLDPNTEAFF; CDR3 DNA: TGCGCCAGCAGCCTGGACCCGAACACTGAAGCTTTCTTT
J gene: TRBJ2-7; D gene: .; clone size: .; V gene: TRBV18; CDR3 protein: CASSPRSRSPDEQYF; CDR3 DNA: TGTGCCAGCTCACCACGGTCCCGGTCACCGGACGAGCAGTACTTC
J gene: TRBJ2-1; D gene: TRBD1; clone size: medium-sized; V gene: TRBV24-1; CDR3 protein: CATSDIRDSPYNEQFF; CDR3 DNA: TGTGCCACCAGTGATATTAGGGACAGTCCCTACAATGAGCAGTTCTTC
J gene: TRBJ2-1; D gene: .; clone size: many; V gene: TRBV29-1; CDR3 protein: CSPSDGYNEQFF; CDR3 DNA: TGCAGCCCCTCGGACGGATACAATGAGCAGTTCTTC
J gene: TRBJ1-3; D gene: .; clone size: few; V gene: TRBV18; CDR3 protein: CASSRSSTGSGNTIYF; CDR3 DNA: TGTGCCAGCTCGCGCTCGTCGACAGGATCTGGAAACACCATATATTTT
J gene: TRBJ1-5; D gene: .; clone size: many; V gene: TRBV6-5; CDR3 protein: CASSPDQFSNQPQHF; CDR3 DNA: TGTGCCAGCAGTCCAGACCAATTTTCCAATCAGCCCCAGCATTTT
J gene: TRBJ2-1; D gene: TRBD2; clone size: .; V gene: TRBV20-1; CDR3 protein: CSAGTSGRANTQFF; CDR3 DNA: TGCAGTGCTGGGACTAGCGGGAGGGCGAATACGCAGTTCTTC
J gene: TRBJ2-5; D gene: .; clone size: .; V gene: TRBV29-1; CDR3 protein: CSVTGQGGPKETQYF; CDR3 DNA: TGCAGCGTAACCGGACAGGGAGGGCCAAAAGAGACCCAGTACTTC
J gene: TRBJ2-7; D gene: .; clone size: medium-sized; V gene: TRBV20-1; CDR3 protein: CSAPSGLAFYEQYF; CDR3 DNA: TGCAGTGCTCCCTCGGGGCTAGCCTTCTACGAGCAGTACTTC
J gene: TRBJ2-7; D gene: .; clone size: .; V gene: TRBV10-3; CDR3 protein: CAISYSYEQYF; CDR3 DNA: TGTGCCATCAGTTATTCCTACGAGCAGTACTTC